This is a list of T cell receptor beta chains from one sample in a study of T-cell reconstitution after alpha-beta-depleted transplantation in children. TCRdb processed the PCR reads anew with MiXCR; each CDR3 protein has one entry. The table includes over 150,000 distinct CDR3 sequences, roughly 15% detected once. Specimen: PBMCs from the stem cell graft donor, collected from the stem cell graft. These receptors were obtained from a human donor who donated a stem cell graft to a child with acute lymphoblastic leukemia. Both conserved end residues are part of each CDR3. A D gene is named only where the DNA matches it firmly. Rows give clone size only sometimes, using once, few, many, or a class for an expanded clone.

TRBJ2-3 - TRBV6-5 many CASKDSGRGTDTQYF TGTGCCAGCAAGGATTCAGGCAGGGGCACAGATACGCAGTATTTT
TRBJ2-3 - TRBV5-1 few CASSLDWPTDTQYF TGCGCCAGCAGCTTAGACTGGCCCACAGATACGCAGTATTTT
TRBJ2-5 - TRBV5-6 few CASSSFQGRGETQYF TGTGCCAGCAGCTCATTCCAGGGCCGGGGGGAGACCCAGTACTTC
TRBJ1-1 - TRBV7-9 many CASSLAGFNTEAFF TGTGCCAGCAGCTTAGCAGGGTTTAACACTGAAGCTTTCTTT
TRBJ1-2 - TRBV7-2 many CASSLQKGPGYTF TGTGCCAGCAGCTTACAAAAGGGTCCCGGCTACACCTTC
TRBJ2-7 - TRBV2 few CASSVRTGRAGDLEQYF TGTGCCAGCAGTGTTCGGACCGGGCGTGCTGGGGACCTGGAGCAGTACTTC
TRBJ2-1 - TRBV12-3/TRBV12-4 many CASSFSTRTEQFF TGTGCCAGCAGTTTCTCGACTAGGACTGAGCAGTTCTTC
TRBJ1-5 - TRBV4-1 many CASSQVSGHGQPQHF TGCGCCAGCAGCCAAGTGTCGGGCCACGGTCAGCCCCAGCATTTT
TRBJ1-2 - TRBV7-2 - CASSAQVEGGYTF TGTGCCAGCAGCGCACAGGTAGAAGGCGGCTACACCTTC
TRBJ2-7 - TRBV10-1 - CASSAAVGTSNEQYF TGCGCCAGCAGCGCGGCGGTAGGGACGTCTAACGAGCAGTACTTC
TRBJ1-1 - TRBV27 many CASSLTGRANDPEAFF TGTGCCAGCAGTTTAACAGGCAGGGCCAACGACCCTGAAGCTTTCTTT
TRBJ1-1 - TRBV27 many CASSTQDRDTEAFF TGTGCCAGCAGTACTCAGGACAGAGACACTGAAGCTTTCTTT
TRBJ1-1 - TRBV12-3/TRBV12-4 many CASTPVGGWTEAFF TGTGCCAGCACCCCGGTCGGGGGGTGGACTGAAGCTTTCTTT
TRBJ2-2 TRBD1 TRBV24-1 few CATSEPGQKNTGELFF TGTGCCACCAGTGAACCGGGACAGAAGAACACCGGGGAGCTGTTTTTT
TRBJ2-3 TRBD2 TRBV5-1 many CASRGPGLAGGADTQYF TGCGCCAGCCGAGGGCCGGGACTAGCGGGAGGTGCGGATACGCAGTATTTT
TRBJ2-7 - TRBV20-1 few CSARDLPAEQYF TGCAGTGCTAGAGATTTGCCGGCTGAGCAGTACTTC
TRBJ2-1 - TRBV7-9 many CASSLEGHYNEQFF TGTGCCAGCAGCTTAGAGGGTCACTACAATGAGCAGTTCTTC
TRBJ2-7 - TRBV5-6 many CASSLYGGVSSYEQYF TGTGCCAGCAGCTTGTATGGGGGAGTCAGCTCCTACGAGCAGTACTTC
TRBJ2-7 TRBD2 TRBV5-1 many CASRVVSGSPYEQYF TGCGCCAGCAGGGTTGTTAGCGGGAGCCCCTACGAGCAGTACTTC